These 11 T cell receptor beta chains originate from one sample sequenced in a study of control samples from healthy donors and cancer patients. The table came from immunoSEQ multiplex PCR; TCRdb's copy has only in-frame clones and leaves some out. The table has over 100,000 clones, 88% seen once. The specimen sequenced was blood. These receptors were collected from a man in his fifties in good health.

This clone has a single count. This sequence joins TRBV28 and TRBJ2-7; 10 bases fit TRBD2. Germline V gene lookup returns CDR1 MDHEN and CDR2 SYDVKM. Germline trimming cut 6 bases from V and 0 bases from J; bases unmatched to any gene: 8. The CDR3 length is 16 residues. CDR3 DNA: TGTGCCAGCAGCACGACTAGCGGGCCTAGCTCCTACGAGCAGTACTTC. It translates to CASSTTSGPSSYEQYF.

This clone was seen more than once but under ten times. The chain carries TRBV5-1 and TRBJ2-4; D ambiguous. Trimming took off 7 bases at V and 11 bases at J, with 10 bases between the two ends. The CDR3 contains 10 residues. Germline CDR1 is SGHRS and CDR2 is YFSETQ. The CDR3 region is CASLTIVQYF. The CDR3 nucleotides read TGCGCCAGCTTGACAATTGTTCAGTACTTC.

The J gene is TRBJ2-3, the V gene TRBV6-6; D not resolved. CDR3 length: 12 residues. Germline lookup yields CDR1 MNHNY and CDR2 SVGAGI (reference sequence). The V end was cut by 4 bases, the J end by 3 bases, with 5 bases between. CDR3 loop: CASSSKTDTQYF. The CDR3 nucleotides read TGTGCCAGCAGTTCGAAAACAGATACGCAGTATTTT.

CDR3 coding DNA: TGTGCCAGTAGTGGGACCCGAGTACAGTCCCAGCATTTT. It codes for CASSGTRVQSQHF. The V and J genes are TRBV19 and TRBJ1-5, with a possible D match to TRBD1 (5 bases). Looked up from germline, CDR1 is LNHDA and CDR2 is SQIVND (reference sequence). The CDR3 covers 13 residues. Between the trimmed V and J ends, which lost 5 bases and 11 bases, there was a span of 16 bases.

The chain uses TRBV4-1 and TRBJ2-7, with no clear D. Trimming took off 0 bases at V and 5 bases at J, with 5 bases between the two ends. Germline CDR1 is MGHRA and CDR2 is YSYEKL. This CDR3 has 12 amino acids. CDR3 region: CASSQDEDEQYF. The CDR3 coding sequence is TGCGCCAGCAGCCAAGATGAGGACGAGCAGTACTTC.

The gene calls are TRBV9 and TRBJ1-3; D is uncertain. This CDR3 region has 14 residues. V dropped 4 bases and J dropped 2 bases, with 10 bases sitting between them. Germline V gene data show CDR1 as SGDLS and CDR2 as YYNGEE. In nucleotides, the CDR3 is TGTGCCAGCAGCCCCCTGGGGACTGGAAACACCATATATTTT. Its translation is CASSPLGTGNTIYF.

The chain combines TRBV3-1 (or the pseudogene TRBV3-2) with TRBJ2-5, with D possibly called TRBD1 or TRBD2 (6 bases each). The CDR3 has 16 residues. Trimming shortened V by 5 bases and J by 3 bases, and 19 bases separated the two germline ends. Germline CDR1 is LGHDT and CDR2 is YNNKEL (reference sequence). CDR3 DNA: TGTGCCAGCAGCTACTTCGGCTGGGGGGCTGAAGAGACCCAGTACTTC. Translating it yields CASSYFGWGAEETQYF.

The V gene is TRBV3-1 (or the pseudogene TRBV3-2), the J gene TRBJ2-5; D is perhaps TRBD1 or TRBD2 (5 bases each). In germline, CDR1 is LGHDT, CDR2 YNNKEL (reference sequence). This CDR3 contains 13 residues. V was shortened by 5 bases and J by 10 bases, with 17 bases between the two germline ends. This CDR3 reads CASSYPGPRDQYF. CDR3 coding DNA: TGTGCCAGCAGCTACCCGGGACCGAGGGACCAGTACTTC.

This clone came up a few times. The gene calls are TRBV6-1 and TRBJ2-5, with TRBD2 matching over 12 bases. V lost 4 bases to trimming and J lost 3 bases; unmatched junction nucleotides: 6. The germline gives CDR1 MNHNS, CDR2 SASEGT. The CDR3 sequence is 16 residues long. CDR3 region: CASSVQLAGGKETQYF. The CDR3 DNA reads TGTGCCAGCAGTGTCCAACTAGCGGGGGGAAAAGAGACCCAGTACTTC.

The CDR3 coding sequence is TGCGCCAGCAGTGGAGGCGGTTGGTGGGGGTTGGACACTGAAGCTTTCTTT. Protein sequence: CASSGGGWWGLDTEAFF. The rearrangement links TRBV10-2 to TRBJ1-1, with D possibly TRBD1 on 5 matching bases. V was trimmed by 4 bases and J by 3 bases, leaving 21 bases between them. CDR1 is WSHSY and CDR2 is SAAADI in the germline V gene. There are 17 residues in the CDR3.

The rearrangement joins TRBV28 to TRBJ2-3; tentatively, D is TRBD1 (5 bases). This CDR3 contains 12 residues. Germline values: CDR1 MDHEN, CDR2 SYDVKM. The V end was cut by 10 bases, the J end by 5 bases, with 13 bases between. CDR3 amino acids: CATMAGQDTQYF. CDR3 nucleotides: TGTGCCACCATGGCAGGGCAAGATACGCAGTATTTT.